This TCR beta chain was identified in a study of CD8+ T cells in alopecia areata. Study in general: Using the percentage of affected scalp area, treated patients' severity was scored.

Germline V gene lookup returns CDR1 SNHLY and CDR2 FYNNEI. This CDR3 region has 13 residues. Trimming removed 10 bases at V and 1 base at J, with 13 bases between. Noted treatment: oral pan-JAK inhibitor, 5-10 mg twice daily. It was cDNA, reverse transcribed from extracted RNA, that served as the sequencing template. The table came from immunoSEQ multiplex PCR; TCRdb's copy has only in-frame clones and leaves some out. The data hold 93,000 or so clones, with 80% to 90% observed a single time. The gene calls are TRBV2 and TRBJ1-1; unclear D gene. This receptor was taken from a human donor with alopecia areata. The sequencing used CD8+ T cells sorted from blood, collected at approximately week 30, from a patient treated with tofacitinib. The DNA for the CDR3 is TGTGCCACCAAAAATCCGGAGAACACTGAAGCTTTCTTT. This encodes CATKNPENTEAFF. The variable domain in full, completed from reference TRBV2 and TRBJ1-1, reads EPEVTQTPSHQVTQMGQEVILRCVPISNHLYFYWYRQILGQKVEFLVSFYNNEISEKSEIFDDQFSVERPDGSNFTLKIRSTKLEDSAMYFCATKNPENTEAFFGQGTRLTVV.